This T cell receptor beta chain comes out of a study of Ad26.COV2.S vaccination and SARS-CoV-2 variants. As to treatment: about 20 received Ad26.COV2.S at low or high dose, single or two shots; about 5 received placebo; per-sample allocation not given. The samples date from day 63 after the first vaccine or placebo injection. The ends were cut back, 4 bases at V and 4 bases at J, with 9 bases in the middle. The CDR3 has 13 amino acids. TCRdb keeps only in-frame clones here, not all; method: immunoSEQ multiplex PCR. The sample records 300,000 to 350,000 clones, roughly 88% being singletons. The sample consisted of peripheral blood, taken in a trial of Ad26.COV2.S vaccine versus placebo. This sequence was found in a person aged 18-60 years who received the Ad26.COV2.S COVID-19 vaccine or a placebo. This chain links TRBV5-3 with TRBJ1-5; no firm D call. TRBV5-3 is annotated as an ORF whose role is uncertain. This chain's CDR3 is CARSGLGNQPQHF. CDR3 nucleotide sequence: TGTGCCAGAAGCGGGCTAGGAAATCAGCCCCAGCATTTT.